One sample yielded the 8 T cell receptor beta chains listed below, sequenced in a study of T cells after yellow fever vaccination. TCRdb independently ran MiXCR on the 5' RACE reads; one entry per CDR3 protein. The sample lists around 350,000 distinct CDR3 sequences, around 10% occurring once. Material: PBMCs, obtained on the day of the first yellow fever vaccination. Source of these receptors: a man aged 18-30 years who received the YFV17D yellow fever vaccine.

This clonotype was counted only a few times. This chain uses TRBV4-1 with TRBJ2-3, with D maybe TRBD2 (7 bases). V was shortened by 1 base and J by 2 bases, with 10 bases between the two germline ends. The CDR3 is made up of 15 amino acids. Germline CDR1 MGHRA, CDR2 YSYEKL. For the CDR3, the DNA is TGCGCCAGCAGCCAAGCTCGGGGGGCCACAGATACGCAGTATTTT. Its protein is CASSQARGATDTQYF.

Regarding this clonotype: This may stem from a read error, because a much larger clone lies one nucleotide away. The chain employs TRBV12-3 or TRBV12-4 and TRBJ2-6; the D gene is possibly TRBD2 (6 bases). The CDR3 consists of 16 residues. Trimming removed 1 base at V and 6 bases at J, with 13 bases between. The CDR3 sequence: CASSLDPGTVANVLTF. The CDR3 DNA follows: TGTGCCAGCAGTTTAGACCCAGGGACTGTGGCCAACGTCCTGACTTTC.

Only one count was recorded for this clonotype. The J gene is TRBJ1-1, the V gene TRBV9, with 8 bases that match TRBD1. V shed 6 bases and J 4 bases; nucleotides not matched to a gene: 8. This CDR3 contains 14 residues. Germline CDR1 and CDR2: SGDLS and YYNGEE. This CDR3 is CASTSGTGATEAFF. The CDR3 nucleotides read TGTGCCAGCACCTCCGGGACAGGAGCCACTGAAGCTTTCTTT.

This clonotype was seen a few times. This CDR3 reads CAISESTSGGAHLPDTQYF. The CDR3 bases are TGTGCCATCAGTGAATCGACTAGCGGGGGGGCCCATCTTCCAGATACGCAGTATTTT. The V gene is TRBV10-3, the J gene TRBJ2-3; 14 nucleotides agree with TRBD2. The CDR3 extends over 19 amino acids. The germline CDR1 and CDR2 sequences are ENHRY and SYGVKD. V shed 3 bases, J shed 4 bases, and the junction held 12 bases outside the gene matches.

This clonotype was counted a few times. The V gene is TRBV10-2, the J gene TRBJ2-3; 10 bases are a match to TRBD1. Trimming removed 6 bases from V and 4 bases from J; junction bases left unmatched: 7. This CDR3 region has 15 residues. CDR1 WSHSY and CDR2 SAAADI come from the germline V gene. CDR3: CASRGTGDRSDTQYF. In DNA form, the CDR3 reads TGCGCCAGCAGGGGGACAGGGGATAGATCAGATACGCAGTATTTT.

The CDR3 DNA reads TGTGCCAGCAGCTCGGCCGGGACAGGGATCCATGGCTACACCTTC. It codes for CASSSAGTGIHGYTF. This rearrangement joins TRBV7-2 to TRBJ1-2; 9 positions agree with TRBD1. The ends lost 4 bases at V and 6 bases at J; junction bases unmatched: 9. The germline CDR1 and CDR2 sequences are SGHTA and FQGNSA. The CDR3 extends over 15 amino acids.

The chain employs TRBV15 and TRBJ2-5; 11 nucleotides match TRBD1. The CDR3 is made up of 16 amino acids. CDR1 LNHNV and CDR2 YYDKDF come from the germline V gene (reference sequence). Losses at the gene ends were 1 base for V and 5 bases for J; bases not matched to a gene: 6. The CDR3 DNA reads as TGTGCCACCAGCAGAGGAGGGACAGGGGGTAGGGAGACCCAGTACTTC. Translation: CATSRGGTGGRETQYF.

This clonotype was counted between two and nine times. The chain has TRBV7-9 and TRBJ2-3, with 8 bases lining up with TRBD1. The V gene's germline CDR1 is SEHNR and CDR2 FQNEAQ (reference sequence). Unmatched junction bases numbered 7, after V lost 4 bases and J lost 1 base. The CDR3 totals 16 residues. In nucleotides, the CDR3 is TGTGCCAGCAGCTCCCGGACAGGGAGAGGCACAGATACGCAGTATTTT. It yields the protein CASSSRTGRGTDTQYF.